What follows are 8 T cell receptor beta chains derived from one specimen sequenced in a study of blood T cells in healthy people across ages. A J-beta primer mix and a sample-barcoded 5' primer were used in a second PCR of about 7 to 12 cycles. TCRdb reanalysed the 5' RACE reads using MiXCR and keeps one entry per CDR3 protein. The sample yields around 900,000 distinct CDR3 sequences, about 28% seen once. Specimen: blood. All receptors come from a woman of 80 years or more in good health.

Concerning this clonotype itself: This may arise from a read error, as a much more abundant clone is one base away. V usage is TRBV7-9 and J usage is TRBJ2-1; D gene ambiguous. The CDR3 sequence is 15 residues long. V was shortened by 5 bases and J by 1 base, with 12 bases between the two germline ends. Germline V gives CDR1 SEHNR, CDR2 FQNEAQ (reference sequence). This CDR3 is CASSPAQGSYNEQFF. The CDR3 bases are TGTGCCAGCAGCCCCGCCCAAGGTTCCTACAATGAGCAGTTCTTC.

This clonotype was counted once. A much larger clone lies one base from this, so it may be a read error. The chain is built from TRBV5-1 and TRBJ2-2; D assignment may be TRBD1 or TRBD2 (5 bases each). In germline, CDR1 is SGHRS, CDR2 YFSETQ. The length of the CDR3 is 14 residues. CDR3 in amino acids: CASSFRDGTGERFF. The CDR3 DNA sequence: TGCGCCAGCAGCTTCCGGGACGGCACCGGGGAGCGGTTTTTT.

This clonotype has a handful of counts. The chain combines TRBV6-2 or TRBV6-3 with TRBJ2-6; tentative D call: TRBD1 (6 bases). Per germline, CDR1 MNHEY and CDR2 SVGEGT. The germline V and J ends were trimmed by 2 bases and 1 base, with 18 bases remaining between them. CDR3 size: 19 residues. The CDR3 here is CASSYVRNRAQSGANVLTF. CDR3 DNA: TGTGCCAGCAGTTACGTCCGGAACAGGGCTCAATCTGGGGCCAACGTCCTGACTTTC.

This clonotype was seen many times. This chain connects TRBV7-2 to TRBJ1-2; 9 nucleotides match TRBD1. Germline lookup yields CDR1 SGHTA and CDR2 FQGNSA. This CDR3 is 15 amino acids long. V lost 3 bases, J lost 3 bases, and 5 bases stayed unmatched. The CDR3 nucleotides read TGTGCCAGCAGCTTGGACAGGGGAGTTTACTATGGCTACACCTTC. Its translation: CASSLDRGVYYGYTF.

This clonotype was counted many times. V gene TRBV20-1 combines with J gene TRBJ2-3, with TRBD2 matching over 13 bases. The trim removed 1 base at V and 4 bases at J, leaving 5 bases unmatched. Germline assignment: CDR1 DFQATT and CDR2 SNEGSKA (reference sequence). This CDR3 is built from 16 residues. This CDR3 is CSARVGTSGASDTQYF. In DNA form, the CDR3 reads TGCAGTGCTAGAGTCGGGACTAGCGGGGCATCAGATACGCAGTATTTT.

On this clonotype itself: A single base separates this from a much larger clone, so it may be a read error. This chain joins TRBV6-2 or TRBV6-3 and TRBJ2-5; either TRBD1 or TRBD2 may supply D (5 bases each). The CDR3 contains 16 residues. The ends were cut back, 3 bases at V and 11 bases at J, with 25 bases in the middle. Germline CDR1 MNHEY, CDR2 SVGEGT. CDR3 protein: CASSYEPGRTYNEQYF. CDR3 sequence (DNA): TGTGCCAGCAGTTATGAACCGGGACGGACATACAATGAGCAGTACTTC.

In this sample, this clonotype turned up once. V gene TRBV9 combines with J gene TRBJ2-5; 7 bases line up with TRBD1. Matching the DNA end better, TRBJ2-7 makes the J call doubtful. This CDR3 is 14 amino acids long. Germline V gives CDR1 SGDLS, CDR2 YYNGEE. In DNA, the CDR3 is TGTGCCAGCAGCGCAGGACAGGAGGCCTACGAGCAGTACTTC. It is translated as CASSAGQEAYEQYF.

This clonotype has at least ten counts. The rearrangement links TRBV7-9 to TRBJ2-1, with TRBD2 as a possible D gene (5 bases). The CDR3 is 17 amino acids. The V and J ends lost 5 bases and 0 bases respectively, with 17 bases between them. Germline V gives CDR1 SEHNR, CDR2 FQNEAQ (reference sequence). The CDR3 protein is CASSPPRRAGSYNEQFF. CDR3 sequence (DNA): TGTGCCAGCAGCCCCCCCAGGCGGGCCGGCTCCTACAATGAGCAGTTCTTC.